The T cell receptor beta chain described here comes from a study of cytomegalovirus exposure and HLA in healthy donors. Looked up from germline, CDR1 is MNHEY and CDR2 is SMNVEV (reference sequence). This CDR3 spans 15 amino acids. Trimming at V came to 5 bases and at J to 7 bases, leaving 7 bases not matched to a gene. General study findings and limits: Reportedly, diagnosis of cytomegalovirus status by the classifier showed high specificity and sensitivity. Presence/absence comparisons presumed near-even sequencing depth among donors.

This PCR relied on a set of 60 Vbeta primers and 13 Jbeta primers. Some clones are missing from TCRdb's copy, which holds only in-frame ones; the method was immunoSEQ multiplex PCR. Of about 57,000 clones listed, around 83% are singletons. In regard to this clone: As yet, its antigen is unknown.

The chain uses TRBV27 and TRBJ2-1; 11 nucleotides align to TRBD1. This TCR was sampled from a man aged 25 to 45 in good health and CMV-seronegative. The sequenced sample consisted of PBMCs. CDR3 sequence reads: CASSGGDRGMNEQFF. CDR3 coding DNA: TGTGCCAGCAGTGGCGGGGACAGGGGGATGAATGAGCAGTTCTTC.